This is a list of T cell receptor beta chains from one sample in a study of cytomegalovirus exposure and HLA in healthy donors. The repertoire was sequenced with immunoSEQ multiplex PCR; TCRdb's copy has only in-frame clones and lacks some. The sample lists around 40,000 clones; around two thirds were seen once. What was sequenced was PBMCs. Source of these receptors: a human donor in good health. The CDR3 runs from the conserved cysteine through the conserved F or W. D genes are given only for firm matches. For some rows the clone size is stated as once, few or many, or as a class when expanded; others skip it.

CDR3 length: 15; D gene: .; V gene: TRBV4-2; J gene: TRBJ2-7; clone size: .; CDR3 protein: CASSQYRGGAYEQYF; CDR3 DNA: TGTGCCAGCAGCCAGTACAGGGGGGGAGCCTACGAGCAGTACTTC
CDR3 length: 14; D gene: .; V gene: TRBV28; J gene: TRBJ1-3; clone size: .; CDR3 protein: CASSIGGTGNTIYF; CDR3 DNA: TGTGCCAGCAGTATCGGCGGGACTGGAAACACCATATATTTT
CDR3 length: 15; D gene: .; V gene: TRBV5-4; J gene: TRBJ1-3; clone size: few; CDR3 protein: CASSRGGVAGNTIYF; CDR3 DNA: TGTGCCAGCAGCCGTGGAGGGGTGGCTGGAAACACCATATATTTT
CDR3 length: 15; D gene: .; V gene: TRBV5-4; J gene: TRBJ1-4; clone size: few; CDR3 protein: CASSATGRGNEKLFF; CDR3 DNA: TGTGCCAGCAGCGCGACTGGACGGGGAAATGAAAAACTGTTTTTT
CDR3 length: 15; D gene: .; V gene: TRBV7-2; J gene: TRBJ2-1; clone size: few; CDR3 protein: CASSFRTGGLNEQFF; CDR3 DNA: TGTGCCAGCAGCTTCCGTACGGGGGGCCTCAATGAGCAGTTCTTC
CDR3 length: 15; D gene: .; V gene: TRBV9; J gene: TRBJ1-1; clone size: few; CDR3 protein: CASSVLGGAGTEAFF; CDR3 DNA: TGTGCCAGCAGCGTATTAGGGGGGGCGGGAACTGAAGCTTTCTTT
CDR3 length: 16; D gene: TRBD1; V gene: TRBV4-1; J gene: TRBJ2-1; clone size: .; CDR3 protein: CASSRQQGAAYNEQFF; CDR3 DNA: TGCGCCAGCAGCCGGCAACAGGGGGCGGCCTACAATGAGCAGTTCTTC
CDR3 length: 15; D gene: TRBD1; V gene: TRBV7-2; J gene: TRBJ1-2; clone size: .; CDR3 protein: CASSIRDRGRNGYTF; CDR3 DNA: TGTGCCAGCAGCATAAGGGACAGGGGGCGAAATGGCTACACCTTC
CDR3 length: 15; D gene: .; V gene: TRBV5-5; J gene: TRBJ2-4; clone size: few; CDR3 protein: CASNIWGGGKNIQYF; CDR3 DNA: TGTGCCAGCAACATCTGGGGAGGAGGGAAAAACATTCAGTACTTC
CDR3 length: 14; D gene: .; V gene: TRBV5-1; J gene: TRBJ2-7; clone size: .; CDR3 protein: CASSLGWGDYEQYF; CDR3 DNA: TGCGCCAGCAGCTTGGGGTGGGGGGACTACGAGCAGTACTTC
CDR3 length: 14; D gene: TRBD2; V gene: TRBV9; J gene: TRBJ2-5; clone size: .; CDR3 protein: CASSPLAGFETQYF; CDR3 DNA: TGTGCCAGCAGCCCCCTAGCGGGGTTCGAGACCCAGTACTTC
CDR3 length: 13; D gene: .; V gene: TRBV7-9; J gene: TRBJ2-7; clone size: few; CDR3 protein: CASSATVSYEQYF; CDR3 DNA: TGTGCCAGCAGCGCGACTGTCTCCTACGAGCAGTACTTC
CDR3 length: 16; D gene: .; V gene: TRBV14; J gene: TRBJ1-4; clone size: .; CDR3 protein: CASSQDGALTNEKLFF; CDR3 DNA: TGTGCCAGCAGCCAAGATGGGGCGTTGACGAATGAAAAACTGTTTTTT
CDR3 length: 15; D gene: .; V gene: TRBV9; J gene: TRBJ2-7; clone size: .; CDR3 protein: CASSPTSGATYEQYF; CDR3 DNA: TGTGCCAGCAGCCCGACAAGTGGGGCCACCTACGAGCAGTACTTC
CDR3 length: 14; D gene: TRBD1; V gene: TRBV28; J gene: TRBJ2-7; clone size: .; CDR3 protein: CASKAGTALYEQYF; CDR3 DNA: TGTGCCAGCAAGGCCGGGACAGCACTTTACGAGCAGTACTTC
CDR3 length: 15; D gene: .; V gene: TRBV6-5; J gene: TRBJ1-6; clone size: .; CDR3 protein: CASSPGGGTNSPLHF; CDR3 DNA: TGTGCCAGCAGTCCGGGCGGGGGGACCAACTCACCCCTCCACTTT
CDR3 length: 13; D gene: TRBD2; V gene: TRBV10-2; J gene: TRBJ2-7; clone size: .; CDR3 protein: CASRASGAYEQYF; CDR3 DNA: TGCGCCAGCCGGGCTAGCGGGGCCTACGAGCAGTACTTC
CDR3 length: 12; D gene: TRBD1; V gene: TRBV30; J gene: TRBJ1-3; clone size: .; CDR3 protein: CAWQGDGNTIYF; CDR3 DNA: TGTGCCTGGCAGGGGGACGGAAACACCATATATTTT
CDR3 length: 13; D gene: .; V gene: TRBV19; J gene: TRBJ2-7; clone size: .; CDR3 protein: CASSAGNVGEQYF; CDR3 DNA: TGTGCCAGTAGCGCAGGGAACGTTGGCGAGCAGTACTTC
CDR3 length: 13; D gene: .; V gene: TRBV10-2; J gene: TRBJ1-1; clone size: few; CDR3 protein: CASSDLEGTEAFF; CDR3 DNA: TGCGCCAGCAGTGATCTCGAGGGCACTGAAGCTTTCTTT
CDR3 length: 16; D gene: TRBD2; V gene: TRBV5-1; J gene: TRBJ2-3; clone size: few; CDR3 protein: CASSLMPGLAPDTQYF; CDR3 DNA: TGCGCCAGCAGCCTCATGCCGGGACTAGCTCCAGATACGCAGTATTTT
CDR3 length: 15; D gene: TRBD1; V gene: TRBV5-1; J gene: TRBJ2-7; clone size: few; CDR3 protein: CASSLGGTGPHEQYF; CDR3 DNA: TGCGCCAGCAGCTTGGGGGGGACAGGGCCCCACGAGCAGTACTTC
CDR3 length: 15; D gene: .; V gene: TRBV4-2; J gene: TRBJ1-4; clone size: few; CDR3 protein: CASSQVSQGGEKLFF; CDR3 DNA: TGTGCCAGCAGCCAAGTTTCTCAGGGTGGAGAAAAACTGTTTTTT
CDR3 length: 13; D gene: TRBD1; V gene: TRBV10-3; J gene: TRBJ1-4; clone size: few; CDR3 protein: CAIGDSSNEKLFF; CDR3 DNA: TGTGCCATCGGGGACAGTAGTAATGAAAAACTGTTTTTT
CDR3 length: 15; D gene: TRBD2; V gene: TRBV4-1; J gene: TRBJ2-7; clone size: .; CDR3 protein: CASSQLGSGRYEQYF; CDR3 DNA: TGCGCCAGCAGCCAACTAGGTAGCGGGAGATACGAGCAGTACTTC
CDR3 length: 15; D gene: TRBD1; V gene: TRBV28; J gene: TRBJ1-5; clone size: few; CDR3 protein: CASIPYRGQNQPQHF; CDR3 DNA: TGTGCCAGCATCCCCTACAGGGGTCAGAATCAGCCCCAGCATTTT
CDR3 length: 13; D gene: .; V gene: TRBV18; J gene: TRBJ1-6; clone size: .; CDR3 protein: CASSPQHTTPLHF; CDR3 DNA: TGTGCCAGCTCACCGCAACATACTACACCCCTCCACTTT